This passage covers 24 T cell receptor beta chains from one sample sequenced in a study of T cell changes during pregnancy in multiple sclerosis. The assay was immunoSEQ multiplex PCR, and TCRdb's table has in-frame clones only and misses some. This sample has 55,000 to 80,000 clones, with 90% found just once. Sequences were derived from peripheral blood, sampled after pregnancy. These receptors originate from a female donor in good health, enrolled as a control in a pregnancy study.

The chain joins TRBV30 to TRBJ1-2; no definite D call. The CDR3 is 14 residues long. The V end was cut by 2 bases, the J end by 1 base, with 11 bases between. CDR1 GTSNPN and CDR2 SVGIG come from the germline V gene (reference sequence). CDR3 region: CAWSPSRFNYGYTF. As DNA, the CDR3 is TGTGCCTGGAGTCCGTCGCGGTTTAACTATGGCTACACCTTC.

The rearrangement joins TRBV19 to TRBJ2-4, with TRBD2 as a possible D gene (5 bases). Germline V CDR1 and CDR2: LNHDA, SQIVND (reference sequence). Deletions cut 4 bases from V and 1 base from J, with 17 bases between. This CDR3 has 17 amino acids. This CDR3 reads CASSTERTVTAKNIQYF. CDR3 in DNA: TGTGCCAGTAGTACCGAGCGGACGGTAACCGCCAAAAACATTCAGTACTTC.

This chain links TRBV19 with TRBJ1-5; the D gene is possibly TRBD1 (5 bases). V lost 5 bases and J 6 bases, leaving 14 bases between the germline ends. Germline loops: CDR1 LNHDA, CDR2 SQIVND (reference sequence). CDR3 length: 14 amino acids. CDR3 protein: CASSFGRVGQPQHF. The CDR3 coding sequence is TGTGCCAGTAGTTTCGGCAGGGTGGGTCAGCCCCAGCATTTT.

The rearrangement joins TRBV2 to TRBJ2-2; D might be TRBD1 (5 bases). Germline CDR1 reads SNHLY; CDR2 reads FYNNEI. V dropped 6 bases and J dropped 4 bases, with 15 bases sitting between them. This CDR3 has 15 residues. The CDR3 sequence: CASSLQAPGTGELFF. The CDR3 DNA reads TGTGCCAGCAGCCTACAGGCCCCGGGCACCGGGGAGCTGTTTTTT.

The chain combines TRBV2 with TRBJ2-2; 7 nucleotides align to TRBD2. Germline assignment: CDR1 SNHLY and CDR2 FYNNEI. The CDR3 has 16 residues. V lost 3 bases and J lost 1; bases outside the gene matches: 5. The CDR3 sequence: CASSDFASGNTGELFF. CDR3 in DNA: TGTGCCAGCAGTGACTTTGCTAGCGGGAACACCGGGGAGCTGTTTTTT.

V gene TRBV30 combines with J gene TRBJ2-1, with D maybe TRBD2 (5 bases). The length of the CDR3 is 13 residues. Deletions cut 4 bases from V and 9 bases from J, with 16 bases between. From germline, CDR1 is GTSNPN and CDR2 SVGIG (reference sequence). The CDR3 here is CAWIGGLVGEQFF. The CDR3 nucleotides are TGTGCCTGGATTGGCGGGTTAGTTGGTGAGCAGTTCTTC.

V usage is TRBV5-1 and J usage is TRBJ2-2; perhaps TRBD1 as D (6 bases). The germline V and J ends were trimmed by 2 bases and 8 bases, with 10 bases remaining between them. CDR1 and CDR2 from the germline V gene are SGHRS and YFSETQ. The length of the CDR3 is 13 residues. The CDR3 DNA is TGCGCCAGCAGCTTCTTCGGGACAGGGGAGCTGTTTTTT. It is translated as CASSFFGTGELFF.

The V call is TRBV5-1, the J call TRBJ2-7, with TRBD1 matching 7 bases. The CDR3 runs 15 residues. Per the germline V gene, CDR1 is SGHRS and CDR2 is YFSETQ. Trimming at V came to 0 bases and at J to 2 bases, leaving 5 bases not matched to a gene. CDR3: CASSLAGTVPYEQYF. For the CDR3, the DNA is TGCGCCAGCAGCTTGGCCGGGACAGTCCCCTACGAGCAGTACTTC.

The V gene is TRBV5-6, the J gene TRBJ1-5, with D hard to call. This CDR3 has 12 residues. Trimming stripped 1 base from V and 5 bases from J, with 4 bases between. Germline assignment: CDR1 SGHDT and CDR2 YYEEEE. Written as DNA, the CDR3 is TGTGCCAGCAGCTTGACTGATCAGCCCCAGCATTTT. It encodes CASSLTDQPQHF.

The table lists this clone with a few counts. The rearrangement links TRBV19 to TRBJ2-7; 8 bases agree with TRBD1. J was trimmed by 5 bases and V by 5 bases; bases with no gene match: 2. In germline, CDR1 is LNHDA, CDR2 SQIVND (reference sequence). The CDR3 runs 12 residues. CDR3 DNA sequence: TGTGCCAGTAGTCAGGGGGCTAACGAGCAGTACTTC. Protein product: CASSQGANEQYF.

The chain is built from TRBV7-9 and TRBJ1-2; no definite D call. Germline loops: CDR1 SEHNR, CDR2 FQNEAQ (reference sequence). This CDR3 has 13 residues. With 11 bases removed from V and 4 bases from J, the gap between germline ends came to 17 bases. CDR3 nucleotides: TGTGCCTCCATAGCGGCAGGAGGCTATGGCTACACCTTC. The encoded protein is CASIAAGGYGYTF.

The V gene is TRBV14, the J gene TRBJ1-2; 7 nucleotides align to TRBD1. V shed 0 bases, J shed 5 bases, and the junction held 9 bases outside the gene matches. Germline CDR1 reads SGHDN; CDR2 reads FVKESK. This CDR3 comprises 16 residues. The CDR3 is CASSQDPGQLVYGYTF. The CDR3, as DNA: TGTGCCAGCAGCCAAGATCCGGGACAGCTGGTTTATGGCTACACCTTC.

The chain uses TRBV5-1 and TRBJ2-7, with a tentative D call TRBD1 (5 bases). V lost 5 bases, J lost 5 bases, and 11 bases lay in between. Germline V gene sequence: CDR1 SGHRS, CDR2 YFSETQ. The CDR3 extends over 12 amino acids. The CDR3 loop reads CASSPDIHEQYF. The CDR3 DNA is TGCGCCAGCAGTCCGGACATACACGAGCAGTACTTC.

This rearrangement joins TRBV5-4 to TRBJ1-2; 7 nucleotides match TRBD1. Trimming at V came to 4 bases and at J to 2 bases, leaving 2 bases not matched to a gene. Germline V gives CDR1 SGHNT, CDR2 YYREEE (reference sequence). The CDR3 is 13 residues long. Written as DNA, the CDR3 is TGTGCCAGCAGCCTACAGGGGAACTATGGCTACACCTTC. Its protein is CASSLQGNYGYTF.

V gene TRBV4-2 combines with J gene TRBJ2-1; D is perhaps TRBD2 (6 bases). This CDR3 region has 13 residues. The germline CDR1 and CDR2 sequences are LGHNA and YNFKEQ. Trimming removed 4 bases at V and 7 bases at J, with 11 bases between. This chain's CDR3 is CASSPLGGNEQFF. The CDR3 bases are TGTGCCAGCAGCCCATTGGGGGGAAATGAGCAGTTCTTC.

The CDR3 nucleotides read TGTGCCAGCAGCCTAGAGGGGCGCCAAGAGACCCAGTACTTC. Protein product: CASSLEGRQETQYF. The V gene is TRBV7-2, the J gene TRBJ2-5, with D perhaps matching TRBD1 or TRBD2 (5 bases each). The germline V and J ends were trimmed by 5 bases and 1 base, with 11 bases remaining between them. Germline CDR1 and CDR2: SGHTA and FQGNSA. The CDR3 is 14 amino acids.

The rearrangement uses TRBV27 and TRBJ1-6, with D unresolved. Trimming took off 4 bases at V and 2 bases at J, with 12 bases between the two ends. CDR3 length: 16 amino acids. Germline V lookup: CDR1 MNHEY, CDR2 SMNVEV (reference sequence). CDR3 amino acids: CASSSGVQTYNSPLHF. The DNA of the CDR3 is TGTGCCAGCAGTTCGGGAGTTCAAACCTATAATTCACCCCTCCACTTT.

This clone was picked up one time. The V and J genes are TRBV5-6 and TRBJ1-1; D perhaps matches TRBD1 (5 bases). Germline loops: CDR1 SGHDT, CDR2 YYEEEE. This CDR3 spans 15 amino acids. V was pared by 0 bases and J by 1 base, with 10 bases between. The CDR3 protein is CASSLAGGGNTEAFF. The CDR3 region has the DNA TGTGCCAGCAGCTTGGCCGGGGGAGGGAACACTGAAGCTTTCTTT.

The chain uses TRBV4-3 and TRBJ2-7; D gene unclear. Germline CDR1 reads LGHNA; CDR2 reads YSLEER. CDR3 size: 16 residues. Trimming cost V 0 bases and J 2 bases, with 14 bases left between them. The CDR3 DNA follows: TGCGCCAGCAGCCAAGATACAAACTACATAACCTACGAGCAGTACTTC. This gives the protein CASSQDTNYITYEQYF.

The table lists this clone with a count of one. This sequence joins TRBV4-3 and TRBJ1-1; the D gene is possibly TRBD1 (5 bases). V was trimmed by 0 bases and J by 4 bases, leaving 9 bases between them. Germline CDR1 LGHNA, CDR2 YSLEER. The CDR3 runs to 14 residues. The CDR3 nucleotides are TGCGCCAGCAGCCAAGAGGTGGGGCGCACTGAAGCTTTCTTT. Translation gives CASSQEVGRTEAFF.

The chain combines TRBV6-1 with TRBJ1-2; tentative D call: TRBD1 (5 bases). The CDR3 length is 14 residues. Trimming cost V 7 bases and J 0 bases, with 12 bases left between them. Germline CDR1 MNHNS, CDR2 SASEGT. The CDR3 loop is CASTLGQTNYGYTF. The CDR3 DNA reads TGTGCCAGCACTTTGGGGCAGACTAACTATGGCTACACCTTC.

The genes are TRBV7-9 and TRBJ1-2; D not certain. From germline, CDR1 is SEHNR and CDR2 FQNEAQ (reference sequence). CDR3 length: 12 amino acids. Between the trimmed V and J ends, which lost 1 base and 6 bases, there was a span of 6 bases. CDR3 residues: CASSLGQNGYTF. CDR3 sequence (DNA): TGTGCCAGCAGCTTAGGGCAAAATGGCTACACCTTC.

The genes are TRBV4-2 and TRBJ2-5; 7 bases fit TRBD2. The V gene's germline CDR1 is LGHNA and CDR2 YNFKEQ. The CDR3 is made up of 14 amino acids. V shed 3 bases, J shed 7 bases, and the junction held 8 bases outside the gene matches. The CDR3 bases are TGTGCCAGCAGCCAGAGCCGGTCGGGAGGGACCCAGTACTTC. Translation: CASSQSRSGGTQYF.

The chain has TRBV5-4 and TRBJ1-1; 10 nucleotides agree with TRBD1. The CDR3 consists of 14 residues. Trimming cost V 7 bases and J 3 bases; bases outside gene matches: 6. Germline V gene lookup returns CDR1 SGHNT and CDR2 YYREEE (reference sequence). The DNA of the CDR3 is TGTGCCAGCCGAGAGGACAGGGGGGACACTGAAGCTTTCTTT. It codes for CASREDRGDTEAFF.